A single sample gave rise to the 28 T cell receptor beta chains below, sequenced in a study of cytomegalovirus exposure and HLA in healthy donors. With 60 Vbeta and 13 Jbeta primers, the PCR was carried out. Using immunoSEQ multiplex PCR, the repertoire was profiled, and TCRdb retains in-frame clones only, with some absent. Among around 180,000 clones listed, about four fifths were seen once. The specimen sequenced was PBMCs. The receptor source for this set is a man younger than 35 in good health and CMV-seronegative.

The CDR3 here is CSGGTGEETQYF. The CDR3 region has the DNA TGCAGCGGGGGGACAGGGGAAGAGACCCAGTACTTC. The chain is built from TRBV29-1 and TRBJ2-5; 10 bases are shared with TRBD1. V gave up 7 bases and J gave up 3 bases; unmatched junction bases: 2. CDR1 SQVTM and CDR2 ANQGSEA come from the germline V gene. CDR3 length: 12 amino acids.

The V call is TRBV4-2, the J call TRBJ1-3; possible D gene TRBD1, 6 bases. The V end was cut by 4 bases, the J end by 6 bases, with 13 bases between. Per the germline V gene, CDR1 is LGHNA and CDR2 is YNFKEQ. The CDR3 runs to 14 residues. The CDR3 region is CASSPAGAPNTIYF. For the CDR3, the DNA is TGTGCCAGCAGCCCCGCGGGGGCTCCAAACACCATATATTTT.

The chain recombines TRBV6-6 with TRBJ2-7; D ambiguous. Trimming shortened V by 0 bases and J by 2 bases, and 5 bases separated the two germline ends. The germline V gene has CDR1 MNHNY and CDR2 SVGAGI (reference sequence). The length of the CDR3 is 13 residues. DNA of the CDR3: TGTGCCAGCAGTTACTCTGTAACCTACGAGCAGTACTTC. Translating gives CASSYSVTYEQYF.

A note on this clone: Other nucleotide sequences from this sample produce the same CDR3. This sequence joins TRBV19 and TRBJ1-2; possible D gene TRBD1, 5 bases. The CDR3 consists of 13 residues. Trimming removed 3 bases from V and 2 bases from J, with 7 bases in between. Germline CDR1 reads LNHDA; CDR2 reads SQIVND (reference sequence). CDR3 protein: CASSMGQNYGYTF. The CDR3 coding sequence is TGTGCCAGTAGTATGGGGCAGAACTATGGCTACACCTTC. Supplemented by reference TRBV19 and TRBJ1-2, the full variable domain reads DGGITQSPKYLFRKEGQNVTLSCEQNLNHDAMYWYRQDPGQGLRLIYYSQIVNDFQKGDIAEGYSVSREKKESFPLTVTSAQKNPTAFYLCASSMGQNYGYTFGSGTRLTVV.

The chain couples TRBV11-2 to TRBJ1-4, with unresolved D. CDR3 length: 13 residues. The germline gives CDR1 SGHAT, CDR2 FQNNGV. Trimming shortened V by 8 bases and J by 4 bases, and 11 bases separated the two germline ends. The DNA of the CDR3 is TGTGCCAGCGCCGGGTCCTATAATGAAAAACTGTTTTTT. It codes for CASAGSYNEKLFF.

The rearrangement links TRBV5-8 to TRBJ2-1; no definite D call. The CDR3 extends over 13 amino acids. V shed 2 bases and J shed 7 bases, with 10 bases lying between them. The germline CDR1 and CDR2 sequences are SGHTS and YDEGEE. CDR3: CASSFLSQNEQFF. The CDR3 DNA follows: TGTGCCAGCAGCTTTCTTTCGCAGAATGAGCAGTTCTTC.

The V call is TRBV5-1, the J call TRBJ1-1, with D perhaps matching TRBD1 (5 bases). Germline V gene sequence: CDR1 SGHRS, CDR2 YFSETQ. V gave up 1 base and J gave up 7 bases, with 8 bases separating them. The CDR3 length is 12 residues. The CDR3 loop is CASSLYTGEAFF. The DNA of the CDR3 is TGCGCCAGCAGCTTGTATACAGGTGAAGCTTTCTTT.

The rearrangement links TRBV29-1 to TRBJ2-5; 11 bases map to TRBD1. The assigned J gene may be wrong: the sequence end matches TRBJ2-7 better. The CDR3 has 15 residues. CDR1 is SQVTM, CDR2 ANQGSEA, per germline. The CDR3 DNA reads TGCAGCGTTGAAGGCGCGGGACAGGGGGCCTACGAGCAGTACTTC. This gives the protein CSVEGAGQGAYEQYF.

The chain joins TRBV4-1 to TRBJ2-5; 15 nucleotides line up with TRBD2. The germline CDR1 and CDR2 sequences are MGHRA and YSYEKL. V dropped 4 bases and J dropped 2; count of bases not matched to a gene: 11. The CDR3 loop spans 19 amino acids. Here the CDR3 DNA reads TGCGCCAGCAGCCTCGGCCCGGGACTAGCGGGGGGCAAACAAGAGACCCAGTACTTC. This translates into CASSLGPGLAGGKQETQYF.

The rearrangement joins TRBV10-1 to TRBJ2-2, with TRBD1 as a possible D gene (6 bases). The V end was cut by 2 bases, the J end by 6 bases, with 7 bases between. CDR1 WNHNN and CDR2 SYGVQD come from the germline V gene (reference sequence). The CDR3 is 13 amino acids. The CDR3 DNA sequence: TGCGCCAGCAGTGAGCAGGGGTCCGGGGAGCTGTTTTTT. Translated, it gives CASSEQGSGELFF.

The rearrangement joins TRBV9 to TRBJ1-1; 8 nucleotides align to TRBD1. The CDR3 has 14 amino acids. V was pared by 4 bases and J by 2 bases, with 4 bases of the junction left unmatched. Per the germline V gene, CDR1 is SGDLS and CDR2 is YYNGEE. The CDR3 DNA reads as TGTGCCAGCAGCACGGGACAGGCAAACACTGAAGCTTTCTTT. This encodes CASSTGQANTEAFF.

The chain combines TRBV5-1 with TRBJ2-3, with D unclear. CDR1 and CDR2 (germline): SGHRS, YFSETQ. The CDR3 is 13 amino acids. Trimming took off 2 bases at V and 5 bases at J, with 9 bases between the two ends. CDR3 protein: CASSFSPQDTQYF. CDR3 coding DNA: TGCGCCAGCAGCTTTAGCCCCCAAGATACGCAGTATTTT.

The rearrangement links TRBV29-1 to TRBJ2-7; 7 positions agree with TRBD2. Looked up from germline, CDR1 is SQVTM and CDR2 is ANQGSEA. The CDR3 covers 14 residues. After removal of 3 bases from V and 2 bases from J, the junction contained 7 bases not matched to a gene. CDR3 sequence: CSVEITSATYEQYF. The CDR3 bases are TGCAGCGTTGAGATCACTAGCGCTACCTACGAGCAGTACTTC.

With regard to this clone: The identical CDR3 is also encoded by other nucleotide sequences in the sample. J is TRBJ1-1 and V is TRBV6-5; D is possibly TRBD1 (5 bases). CDR1 MNHEY and CDR2 SVGAGI come from the germline V gene. V shed 5 bases and J shed 1 base, with 8 bases lying between them. There are 13 residues in the CDR3. The chain's CDR3 is CASSRTGNTEAFF. The CDR3 DNA reads as TGTGCCAGCAGTCGAACAGGGAACACTGAAGCTTTCTTT.

The V call is TRBV28, the J call TRBJ2-1, with 7 bases fitting TRBD2. This CDR3 comprises 16 residues. The ends lost 5 bases at V and 4 bases at J; junction bases unmatched: 11. The germline V gene encodes CDR1 MDHEN and CDR2 SYDVKM. The CDR3, as DNA: TGTGCCAGCAGTAGCGGGTTCTGGGGGGGTTACAATGAGCAGTTCTTC. As protein: CASSSGFWGGYNEQFF.

The chain carries TRBV11-2 and TRBJ1-1; D is perhaps TRBD1 (6 bases). Trimming left V 5 bases short and J 2 bases short, with 15 bases between. CDR3 size: 15 residues. Germline lookup yields CDR1 SGHAT and CDR2 FQNNGV. CDR3 in amino acids: CASSPSLGANTEAFF. CDR3 nucleotide sequence: TGTGCCAGCAGCCCCTCGTTGGGGGCTAACACTGAAGCTTTCTTT.

The chain carries TRBV7-3 and TRBJ2-5, with D possibly being TRBD1 (6 bases). Germline-derived CDR1 and CDR2 are SGHTA and FQGTGA. This CDR3 has 15 amino acids. Trimming removed 2 bases from V and 1 base from J, with 11 bases in between. The CDR3 DNA reads as TGTGCCAGCAGCTTAGAGGGGGTTAGCCAAGAGACCCAGTACTTC. Protein: CASSLEGVSQETQYF.

This chain uses TRBV10-3 with TRBJ2-7; possibly TRBD1 for D (6 bases). The CDR3 runs to 16 residues. V lost 1 base, J lost 1 base, and 14 bases lay in between. The germline V gene has CDR1 ENHRY and CDR2 SYGVKD. The CDR3 sequence is CAISEFPRGPSYEQYF. Here the CDR3 DNA reads TGTGCCATCAGTGAGTTCCCCAGGGGACCTTCCTACGAGCAGTACTTC.

This chain joins TRBV7-6 and TRBJ2-1, with D maybe TRBD2 (5 bases). Germline V gives CDR1 SGHVS, CDR2 FNYEAQ. V lost 5 bases and J 0 bases, leaving 11 bases between the germline ends. CDR3 length: 15 residues. This CDR3 is CASSPGFLSYNEQFF. The CDR3 bases are TGTGCCAGCAGCCCGGGGTTCCTCTCCTACAATGAGCAGTTCTTC.

The CDR3 nucleotides are TGTGCCAGCAGCGTAGTAGCGGGGAACACAGATACGCAGTATTTT. This codes for CASSVVAGNTDTQYF. V is TRBV9 and J is TRBJ2-3; 8 bases agree with TRBD2. The junction had 2 bases not matched to a gene; V was cut back by 0 bases and J by 2 bases. The CDR3 has 15 amino acids. Germline V CDR1 and CDR2: SGDLS, YYNGEE.

This sequence joins TRBV6-6 and TRBJ2-7; 7 nucleotides align to TRBD2. CDR1 and CDR2 from the germline V gene are MNHNY and SVGAGI (reference sequence). J gave up 5 bases and V 6 bases, and 4 bases lay outside the gene matches. The CDR3 is 12 residues long. The CDR3 protein is CASRGGLDEQYF. The CDR3 bases are TGTGCCAGCAGGGGGGGGTTGGACGAGCAGTACTTC.

CDR3 bases: TGTGCCAGCAGTTACTCGAGAGGGGAGGCTAACTATGGCTACACCTTC. It is translated as CASSYSRGEANYGYTF. The chain employs TRBV6-5 and TRBJ1-2, with D tentatively TRBD1 (5 bases). This CDR3 comprises 16 residues. Per the germline V gene, CDR1 is MNHEY and CDR2 is SVGAGI. Between the trimmed V and J ends, which lost 0 bases and 0 bases, there was a span of 11 bases.

This clone was recorded only once. The chain employs TRBV29-1 and TRBJ1-2; 9 bases align to TRBD1. The length of the CDR3 is 14 residues. After removal of 4 bases from V and 1 base from J, the junction contained 4 bases not matched to a gene. Germline V lookup: CDR1 SQVTM, CDR2 ANQGSEA. The CDR3 is CSVALGQGNYGYTF. The DNA for the CDR3 is TGCAGCGTTGCCCTGGGACAGGGTAACTATGGCTACACCTTC.

The chain links TRBV27 to TRBJ1-4; D gene unclear. This CDR3 has 13 amino acids. In germline, CDR1 is MNHEY, CDR2 SMNVEV (reference sequence). Trimming stripped 5 bases from V and 6 bases from J, with 10 bases between. The CDR3 loop is CASSQYQDEKLFF. For the CDR3, the DNA is TGTGCCAGCAGTCAGTATCAAGATGAAAAACTGTTTTTT.

The V gene is TRBV10-3, the J gene TRBJ2-5; D may be TRBD1 (5 bases). TRBJ2-7 explains the end of the DNA better; the J call may be wrong. This CDR3 has 15 amino acids. Germline V gene data show CDR1 as ENHRY and CDR2 as SYGVKD. The CDR3 bases are TGTGCCATCAGTGAGTTACAGGATACAGTTTACGAGCAGTACTTC. It is translated as CAISELQDTVYEQYF.

J is TRBJ1-1 and V is TRBV21-1. TRBV21-1 has pseudogene status. This CDR3 has 15 amino acids. The CDR3 sequence is CASSKVSTCAGEAFF. DNA of the CDR3: TGTGCCAGCAGCAAAGTTTCGACTTGTGCTGGGGAAGCTTTCTTT.

CDR3 loop: CASSMGTSYEQYF. CDR3 bases: TGTGCCAGCAGCATGGGGACTAGCTACGAGCAGTACTTC. The genes are TRBV9 and TRBJ2-7; 8 bases fit TRBD2. The germline V gene has CDR1 SGDLS and CDR2 YYNGEE. V shed 4 bases and J 3 bases; nucleotides not matched to a gene: 3. This CDR3 is 13 amino acids long.

This clone was seen a handful of times. In nucleotides, the CDR3 is TGTGCCTGGAGTGTGGGGGGAGGCTCTGGGGCCAACGTCCTGACTTTC. It codes for CAWSVGGGSGANVLTF. The chain joins TRBV30 to TRBJ2-6; TRBD2 is a possible D gene (6 bases). The CDR3 is 16 amino acids. Trimming left V 0 bases short and J 0 bases short, with 9 bases between. CDR1 GTSNPN and CDR2 SVGIG come from the germline V gene (reference sequence).